What follows is one T cell receptor (beta chain) and its context. What it binds is not known. Some clones are missing from TCRdb's copy, which holds only in-frame ones; the method was immunoSEQ multiplex PCR. Of fewer than 150,000 clones listed, roughly 93% were seen once; the top ten hold 0.85% to 0.95%. Germline V gene sequence: CDR1 SGHRS, CDR2 YFSETQ. The CDR3 extends over 15 amino acids. Trimming shortened V by 0 bases and J by 3 bases, and 12 bases separated the two germline ends. The data were taken from a study of T cell responses to AZD1222 COVID-19 vaccine. General observations from the study: Mostly white British, mostly female donors; authors suggested clonal diversity may be underestimated.

The receptor was derived from an adult in good health. The sequencing used peripheral blood, collected on day 0 of AZD1222 vaccination. This chain uses TRBV5-1 with TRBJ2-5; D is unclear. The CDR3 nucleotides are TGCGCCAGCAGCTTGGCGGTCAGAGAGGAAGAGACCCAGTACTTC. Its protein product is CASSLAVREEETQYF.